This TCR beta chain was captured in a study of blood T cells in healthy people across ages. About the study: In model experiments, template switching was able to capture about one barcoded beta molecule for every two T cells that were present.

The CDR3 sequence is 14 residues long. V was cut by 3 bases and J by 5 bases, with 13 bases left in between. The V gene's germline CDR1 is MNHEY and CDR2 SMNVEV (reference sequence). Study-wide points: A roughly linear age-dependent decrease characterized TCR beta diversity per million T cells. Higher diversity and more naive CD4+ cells were features of long-lived donors, compared to aged donors.

Alongside a J-beta primer mix, a sample-barcoded 5' primer served in a second PCR lasting 7 to 11 cycles. MiXCR, applied by TCRdb to the 5' RACE reads, yields one record per CDR3 protein. The sample lists about 640,000 distinct CDR3 sequences, around three fifths occurring once. Donors gave roughly 10 milliliters of peripheral blood apiece. On this clonotype: Its matching antigen is unknown.

This chain connects TRBV27 to TRBJ2-5; D call uncertain. The source of this sequence is a man aged 60 to 69 in good health. The specimen sequenced was blood. CDR3 sequence: CASSLARTGETQYF. The CDR3 region has the DNA TGTGCCAGCAGTTTGGCGAGGACCGGGGAGACCCAGTACTTC.